The 10 T cell receptor beta chains reported below all come from one sample, sequenced in a study of technical replicates of blood from several donors (TCRdb year 2017). The method was the immunoSEQ multiplex PCR assay. Not all clones reach the TCRdb copy of this immuneACCESS table, which keeps in-frame sequences only. Checked studies attribute under half of the gap to unresolved V genes and leave the rest unexplained. The sample contains 74,000 or so clones, just over 90% of them found a single time. Of the sample, roughly 0.27% falls within the top ten clones. Sequenced sample: T cells isolated from PBMCs. The receptors derive from a human donor in good health.

The chain uses TRBV6-5 and TRBJ2-7; 8 nucleotides match TRBD1. V lost 4 bases and J lost 0; bases outside the gene matches: 8. Per germline, CDR1 MNHEY and CDR2 SVGAGI. This CDR3 is built from 16 residues. The CDR3 reads CASSSRRTGNSYEQYF. CDR3 nucleotides: TGTGCCAGCAGTTCCCGACGGACAGGGAACTCCTACGAGCAGTACTTC.

This chain uses TRBV6-4 with TRBJ1-4, with a possible D match to TRBD1 (5 bases). Germline loops: CDR1 MRHNA, CDR2 SNTAGT. The CDR3 runs to 15 residues. The V gene lost 2 bases and the J gene lost 7 bases, with 14 bases spanning the gap. The CDR3 region is CASSDRTGGAEKLFF. DNA for the CDR3: TGTGCCAGCAGTGACAGGACCGGAGGGGCTGAAAAACTGTTTTTT.

V is TRBV7-9 and J is TRBJ1-2; 10 nucleotides line up with TRBD1. The CDR3 is 14 amino acids. The germline CDR1 and CDR2 sequences are SEHNR and FQNEAQ (reference sequence). The V segment lost 6 bases and the J segment 4 bases; nucleotides outside the gene matches: 5. CDR3 loop: CASRPGQGSYGYTF. Written as DNA, the CDR3 is TGTGCCAGCAGACCGGGACAGGGGAGCTATGGCTACACCTTC.

The V call is TRBV11-2, the J call TRBJ1-2, with 10 positions matching TRBD1. Germline V gene data show CDR1 as SGHAT and CDR2 as FQNNGV. V was pared by 5 bases and J by 1 base, with 1 base of the junction left unmatched. This CDR3 spans 14 amino acids. The CDR3 is CASSGTGDNYGYTF. Written as DNA, the CDR3 is TGTGCCAGCAGCGGGACAGGGGATAACTATGGCTACACCTTC. The full variable domain, rest sourced from reference TRBV11-2 and TRBJ1-2, is EAGVAQSPRYKIIEKRQSVAFWCNPISGHATLYWYQQILGQGPKLLIQFQNNGVVDDSQLPKDRFSAERLKGVDSTLKIQPAKLEDSAVYLCASSGTGDNYGYTFGSGTRLTVV.

This chain uses TRBV6-1 with TRBJ2-7; 8 bases map to TRBD2. V lost 1 base, J lost 3 bases, and 8 bases stayed unmatched. CDR1 MNHNS and CDR2 SASEGT come from the germline V gene. The CDR3 has 16 amino acids. CDR3 DNA: TGTGCCAGCAGTGAAGTGGGACTAGACCCCTTCTACGAGCAGTACTTC. Amino acid sequence: CASSEVGLDPFYEQYF.

This chain uses TRBV5-5 with TRBJ1-2; maybe TRBD1 (5 bases). V lost 1 base and J 5 bases, leaving 12 bases between the germline ends. The CDR3 consists of 14 residues. Per the germline V gene, CDR1 is SGHKS and CDR2 is YYEKEE (reference sequence). The CDR3 nucleotides are TGTGCCAGCAGCTTGCCGACAGCCCTTTATGGCTACACCTTC. Protein: CASSLPTALYGYTF.

This chain links TRBV28 with TRBJ1-5; 12 bases agree with TRBD1. The trim removed 5 bases at V and 5 bases at J, leaving 4 bases unmatched. In germline, CDR1 is MDHEN, CDR2 SYDVKM. This CDR3 contains 15 residues. The CDR3 sequence: CASSRDRGLYQPQHF. Written as DNA, the CDR3 is TGTGCCAGCAGTCGGGACAGGGGGCTATATCAGCCCCAGCATTTT.

The V and J genes are TRBV5-1 and TRBJ2-7; the match to TRBD2 covers 10 bases. The length of the CDR3 is 16 residues. Trimming took 0 bases from V and 0 from J; bases not matched to a gene: 3. The germline CDR1 and CDR2 sequences are SGHRS and YFSETQ. Here the CDR3 DNA reads TGCGCCAGCAGCTTGGTACTAGCGGGACTCTCCTACGAGCAGTACTTC. Residues: CASSLVLAGLSYEQYF.

The V call is TRBV4-2, the J call TRBJ2-3; 10 bases map to TRBD2. This CDR3 contains 16 residues. CDR1 LGHNA and CDR2 YNFKEQ come from the germline V gene. Trimming took 1 base from V and 6 from J; bases not matched to a gene: 7. This CDR3 reads CASSQVDSGGRDTQYF. The CDR3 DNA sequence: TGTGCCAGCAGCCAAGTGGATAGCGGGGGGAGGGATACGCAGTATTTT.

The chain links TRBV7-9 to TRBJ1-2; perhaps TRBD1 as D (6 bases). The CDR3 contains 18 residues. Between the trimmed V and J ends, which lost 6 bases and 3 bases, there was a span of 26 bases. Germline lookup yields CDR1 SEHNR and CDR2 FQNEAQ (reference sequence). The CDR3 region is CASSYSSGNPRQDYGYTF. The DNA for the CDR3 is TGTGCCAGCAGTTACAGCAGCGGGAACCCTCGACAGGACTATGGCTACACCTTC.